This T cell receptor (beta chain) was observed in a study of blood T cell repertoires in COVID-19. Study summary: The analysed material was cDNA or gDNA that came from T cells, B-cell-depleted T cells, or PBMCs.

Germline values: CDR1 SEHNR, CDR2 FQNEAQ (reference sequence). The CDR3 runs 15 residues. Trimming removed 6 bases at V and 5 bases at J, with 16 bases between. The Seattle patients, enrolled during active infection, were followed longitudinally. Sequenced by immunoSEQ multiplex PCR; TCRdb stores in-frame clones only, minus some. The sample has 150,000 to 200,000 clones, approximately 87% seen once. This receptor was taken from a person aged 70 to 85 with COVID-19, enrolled during active disease. Input material: peripheral blood. The chain links TRBV7-9 to TRBJ2-2; a weak D match, TRBD1 (6 bases). CDR3: CASRKVQQGTGELFF. The CDR3 coding sequence is TGTGCCAGCAGAAAAGTACAACAGGGAACCGGGGAGCTGTTTTTT.